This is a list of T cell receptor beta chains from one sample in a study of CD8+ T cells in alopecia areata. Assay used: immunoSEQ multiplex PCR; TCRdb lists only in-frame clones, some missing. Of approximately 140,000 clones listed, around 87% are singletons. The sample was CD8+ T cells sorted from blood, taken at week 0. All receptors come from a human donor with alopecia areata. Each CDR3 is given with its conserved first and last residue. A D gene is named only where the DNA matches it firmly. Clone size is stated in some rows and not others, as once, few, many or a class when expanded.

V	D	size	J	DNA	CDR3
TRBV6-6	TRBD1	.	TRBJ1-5	TGTGCCAGCAGTTTCTCTCGACAGGGAGATCAGCCCCAGCATTTT	CASSFSRQGDQPQHF
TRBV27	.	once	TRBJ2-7	TGTGCCAGCAGCCCCCCTCCGGAACAGGGAAGGGAGCAGTACTTC	CASSPPPEQGREQYF
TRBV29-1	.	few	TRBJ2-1	TGCAGCGTTGAAGGACATGGATGGCACAATGAGCAGTTCTTC	CSVEGHGWHNEQFF
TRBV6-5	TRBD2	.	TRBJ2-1	TGTGCCAGCAGTTACGGGACTAGCGGGCTTTACAATGAGCAGTTCTTC	CASSYGTSGLYNEQFF
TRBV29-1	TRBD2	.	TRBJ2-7	TGCAGCGTTGAGGCGGGGGTTGCCTACGAGCAGTACTTC	CSVEAGVAYEQYF
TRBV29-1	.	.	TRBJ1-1	TGCAGCGTTGAGTTATTTGGTCGGGGGAACACTGAAGCTTTCTTT	CSVELFGRGNTEAFF
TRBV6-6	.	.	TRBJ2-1	TGTGCCAGCAGTTACTCGATGATGACCAGCTACAATGAGCAGTTCTTC	CASSYSMMTSYNEQFF
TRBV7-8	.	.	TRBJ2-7	TGTGCCAGCAGCTCCTCGGGCGGCTACGAGCAGTACTTC	CASSSSGGYEQYF
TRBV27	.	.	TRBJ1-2	TGTGCCAGCAGTTTAAACAGTATTTATGGCTACACCTTC	CASSLNSIYGYTF
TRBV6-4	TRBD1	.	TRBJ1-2	TGTGCCAGCAGTGAAACAGGGGGGGACGGCTACACCTTC	CASSETGGDGYTF
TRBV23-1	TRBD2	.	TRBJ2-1	TGCGCCAGCAGTCAATCGAACGGCGCGGGAGGGACCTACAATGAGCAGTTCTTC	CASSQSNGAGGTYNEQFF
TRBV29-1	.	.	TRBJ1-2	TGCAGCGTTACGCACAACTATGGCTACACCTTC	CSVTHNYGYTF
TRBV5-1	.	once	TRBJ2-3	TGCGCCAGCAGCTTTCATGAAAACCTAGCCGATACGCAGTATTTT	CASSFHENLADTQYF
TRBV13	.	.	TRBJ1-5	TGTGCCAGCGCCCCTAGGGGCTCGGGCAATCAGCCCCAGCATTTT	CASAPRGSGNQPQHF
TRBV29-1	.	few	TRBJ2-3	TGCAGCGTTTTGTATCCAGCTAGCACAGATACGCAGTATTTT	CSVLYPASTDTQYF
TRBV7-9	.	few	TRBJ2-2	TGTGCCAGCAGCCCCTATCGACAGGAAGTTGGAACCGGGGAGCTGTTTTTT	CASSPYRQEVGTGELFF
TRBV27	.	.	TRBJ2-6	TGTGCCAGCAGTGCTGGGGCCAACGTCCTGACCTTC	CASSAGANVLTF
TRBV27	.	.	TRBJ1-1	TGTGCCAGCAGTTTTAATTTGAACACTGAAGCTTTCTTT	CASSFNLNTEAFF
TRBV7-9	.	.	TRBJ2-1	TGTGCCAGCAGCCTAGGAGAGTTCTTC	CASSLGEFF
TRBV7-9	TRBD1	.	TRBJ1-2	TGTGCCAGCACGCTAGGGACAGGGGGCTGGTATGGCTACACCTTC	CASTLGTGGWYGYTF
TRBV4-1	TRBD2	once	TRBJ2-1	TGCGCCAGCAGCTTAGGGACTAGCGCCCTGGGGAGGCAGTTCTTC	CASSLGTSALGRQFF
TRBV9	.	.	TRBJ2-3	TGTGCCAGCAATAGGGTTACGGCGGCAGATACGCAGTATTTT	CASNRVTAADTQYF
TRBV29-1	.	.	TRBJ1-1	TGCAGCGTGCCCGAAGGTGCTGAAGCTTTCTTT	CSVPEGAEAFF
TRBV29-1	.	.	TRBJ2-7	TGCAGCGTTGAAGATGCAAGGGTCGAGCAGTACTTC	CSVEDARVEQYF
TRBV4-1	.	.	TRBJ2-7	TGCGCCAGCAGCCAAACAGTCTCCTACGAGCAGTACTTC	CASSQTVSYEQYF
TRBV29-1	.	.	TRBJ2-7	TGCAGCGTTGGGGGCAGCTCCTACGAGCAGTACTTC	CSVGGSSYEQYF
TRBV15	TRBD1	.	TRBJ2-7	TGTGCCACCAGCCACGTACAGGGGTCACCCGAGCAGTACTTC	CATSHVQGSPEQYF
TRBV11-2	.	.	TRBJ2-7	TGTGCCAGCAGCTTAGACTCCTGGGGCACAGGGCCCCGAGAGCAGTACTTC	CASSLDSWGTGPREQYF
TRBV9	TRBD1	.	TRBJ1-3	TGTGCCAGCAGCGAGACAGGGGCGGGTGGAAACACCATATATTTT	CASSETGAGGNTIYF
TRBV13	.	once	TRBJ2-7	TGTGCCAGCAGGTTGAGGGGAGACAGATCCTACGAGCAGTACTTC	CASRLRGDRSYEQYF
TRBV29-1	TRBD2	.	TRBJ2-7	TGCAGCGTTGAGACAGCGGGAGGGCTCTCCTACGAGCAGTACTTC	CSVETAGGLSYEQYF
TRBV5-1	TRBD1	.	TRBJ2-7	TGCGCCAGCAGCTTCGGGACAGGGACCTACGAGCAGTACTTC	CASSFGTGTYEQYF
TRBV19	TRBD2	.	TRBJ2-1	TGTGCCAGTAGTTGGTCGCTAGCGGACGTTCTGAATGAGCAGTTCTTC	CASSWSLADVLNEQFF
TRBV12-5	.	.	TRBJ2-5	TGTGCCAGCTCGGAAGGTCACGAGACCCAGTACTTC	CASSEGHETQYF
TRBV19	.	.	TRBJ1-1	TGTGCCAGTGACGCCGGGGGTGAAGCTTTCTTT	CASDAGGEAFF
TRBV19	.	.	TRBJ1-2	TGTGCCAGTAGTACAAAGGACCCCACACAGGACCAACTACGTTATGGCTACACCTTC	CASSTKDPTQDQLRYGYTF
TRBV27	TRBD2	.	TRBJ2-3	TGTGCCAGCACCTCTAGCGGGGCGGGTGATACGCAGTATTTT	CASTSSGAGDTQYF
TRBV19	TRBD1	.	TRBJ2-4	TGTGCCAGTAGTATTAACCGGGACAGGGGGAACATTCAGTACTTC	CASSINRDRGNIQYF
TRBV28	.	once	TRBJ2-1	TGTGCCAGCAGGCGGAGTTTGCCAGACAATGAGCAGTTCTTC	CASRRSLPDNEQFF
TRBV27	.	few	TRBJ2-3	TGTGCCAGCAGTTTTGGTTCCCGGGGGATGCAGTATTTT	CASSFGSRGMQYF
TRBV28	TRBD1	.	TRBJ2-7	TGTGCCAGCAGTTTATGGTCAGGGGGCTCCTACGAGCAGTACTTC	CASSLWSGGSYEQYF
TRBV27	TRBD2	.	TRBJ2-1	TGTGCCAGCAGTTTGGGAGCGGGAGTAGGGAATGAGCAGTTCTTC	CASSLGAGVGNEQFF
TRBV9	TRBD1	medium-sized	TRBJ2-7	TGTGCCAGCAGCGTTGGACAGGGGACCTACGAGCAGTACTTC	CASSVGQGTYEQYF
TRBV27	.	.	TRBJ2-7	TGTGCCAGCAGTTTATCGACTATCGGTTCCTACGAGCAGTACTTC	CASSLSTIGSYEQYF
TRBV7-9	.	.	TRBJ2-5	TGTGCCAGCAGCTTAGGGACAGCGCATCAAGAGACCCAGTACTTC	CASSLGTAHQETQYF
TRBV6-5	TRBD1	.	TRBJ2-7	TGTGCCAGCAGAGCACAGGGGGCTGGCTACGAGCAGTACTTC	CASRAQGAGYEQYF
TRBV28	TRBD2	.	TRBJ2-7	TGTGCCAGCAGTTATGCGGGAGCGGCCTACGAGCAGTACTTC	CASSYAGAAYEQYF
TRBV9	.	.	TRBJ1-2	TGTGCCAGCAGTCCTAAGAGGGACGAACGCTTCACTAACTATGGCTACACCTTC	CASSPKRDERFTNYGYTF
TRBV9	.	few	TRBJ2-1	TGTGCCAGCAGCGTAGGTGGAGGGAACAATGAGCAGTTCTTC	CASSVGGGNNEQFF
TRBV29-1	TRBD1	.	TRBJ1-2	TGCAGCGTTGAAGATTGGGACAGGGAAGGATATGGCTACACCTTC	CSVEDWDREGYGYTF
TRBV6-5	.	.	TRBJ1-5	TGTGCCAGCAGTATTTGGGAAGGGAATCAGCCCCAGCATTTT	CASSIWEGNQPQHF
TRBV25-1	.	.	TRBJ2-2	TGTGCCAGCAGTGATGTGGGGGACACCGGGGAGCTGTTTTTT	CASSDVGDTGELFF
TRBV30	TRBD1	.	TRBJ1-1	TGTGCCTCGGACAGGACTTCGAACACTGAAGCTTTCTTT	CASDRTSNTEAFF
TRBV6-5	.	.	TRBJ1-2	TGTGCCAGCGGTTTTTGGGGCGGAGGCTACACCTTC	CASGFWGGGYTF
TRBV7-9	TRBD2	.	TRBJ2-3	TGTGCCAGCAGCCCCGATGCGGGGGGGTACACAGATACGCAGTATTTT	CASSPDAGGYTDTQYF
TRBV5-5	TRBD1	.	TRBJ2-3	TGTGCCAGCAGCCTGGGACAGGGGGAAGATACGCAGTATTTT	CASSLGQGEDTQYF
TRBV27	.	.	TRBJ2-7	TGTGCCAGCAGTGTACAGGCGATCGACTACGAGCAGTACTTC	CASSVQAIDYEQYF
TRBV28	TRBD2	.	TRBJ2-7	TGTGCCAGCTCCGCCTGGGAGGGGTACGAGCAGTACTTC	CASSAWEGYEQYF
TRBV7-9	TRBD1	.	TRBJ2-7	TGTGCCAGCAGCCACAGGGACAGGGACAACGAGCAGTACTTC	CASSHRDRDNEQYF